A single sample gave rise to the 16 T cell receptor beta chains below, sequenced in a study of T cell responses to AZD1222 COVID-19 vaccine. Measured with immunoSEQ multiplex PCR; TCRdb has only the in-frame clones, and not every one. The table has 90,000 to 150,000 clones, around 90% seen once; the top ten hold about 4%. This material consisted of peripheral blood, taken 28 days after the second AZD1222 dose. All receptors come from an adult who received the AZD1222 COVID-19 vaccine.

The V and J genes are TRBV5-6 and TRBJ1-5, with 7 bases fitting TRBD1. This CDR3 contains 15 residues. The V and J ends lost 5 bases and 0 bases, in that order; junction bases with no gene match: 5. Germline V gene lookup returns CDR1 SGHDT and CDR2 YYEEEE. The chain's CDR3 is CASRRQGNSNQPQHF. Here the CDR3 DNA reads TGTGCCAGCAGAAGACAGGGAAATAGCAATCAGCCCCAGCATTTT. Looking up the rest from reference TRBV5-6 and TRBJ1-5 gives the full variable domain: DAGVTQSPTHLIKTRGQQVTLRCSPKSGHDTVSWYQQALGQGPQFIFQYYEEEERQRGNFPDRFSGHQFPNYSSELNVNALLLGDSALYLCASRRQGNSNQPQHFGDGTRLSIL.

The DNA of the CDR3 is TGTGCCAGCAGGCCCGGGGTGAGCTCCTACGAGCAGTACTTC. Translated: CASRPGVSSYEQYF. The rearrangement uses TRBV27 and TRBJ2-7; maybe TRBD2 (5 bases). This CDR3 is 14 amino acids long. The V end was cut by 6 bases, the J end by 0 bases, with 12 bases between. Germline CDR1 is MNHEY and CDR2 is SMNVEV (reference sequence).

The genes are TRBV5-1 and TRBJ1-6; D possibly corresponds to TRBD1 (6 bases). The CDR3 runs 16 residues. V dropped 4 bases and J dropped 0 bases, with 11 bases sitting between them. CDR1 is SGHRS, CDR2 YFSETQ, per germline. The CDR3 loop reads CASSKGQISYNSPLHF. The CDR3 nucleotides are TGCGCCAGCAGCAAAGGACAGATCTCCTATAATTCACCCCTCCACTTT.

The chain links TRBV19 to TRBJ2-7, with 10 bases matching TRBD1. The CDR3 length is 15 residues. Trimming removed 6 bases from V and 5 bases from J; junction bases left unmatched: 10. Germline assignment: CDR1 LNHDA and CDR2 SQIVND (reference sequence). CDR3 nucleotides: TGTGCCAGTAGGAAAACAGACAGGGGGCTAGACGAGCAGTACTTC. Amino acids: CASRKTDRGLDEQYF.

The chain uses TRBV6-4 and TRBJ2-1; 7 positions match TRBD2. V lost 0 bases, J lost 10 bases, and 3 bases stayed unmatched. Looked up from germline, CDR1 is MRHNA and CDR2 is SNTAGT. CDR3 length: 13 amino acids. CDR3 sequence reads: CASSDSTSREQFF. Here the CDR3 DNA reads TGTGCCAGCAGTGACTCGACTAGCCGCGAGCAGTTCTTC.

This clone occurred once. This chain joins TRBV11-3 and TRBJ2-7, with 8 bases aligning to TRBD1. Trimming at V came to 4 bases and at J to 2 bases, leaving 10 bases not matched to a gene. Germline CDR1 reads SGHNT; CDR2 reads YENEEA. The CDR3 runs 16 residues. This CDR3 reads CASSYSSRDRTYEQYF. CDR3 coding DNA: TGTGCCAGCAGCTATAGTTCCCGGGACAGGACCTACGAGCAGTACTTC.

The chain links TRBV30 to TRBJ1-2, with no clear D. Per the germline V gene, CDR1 is GTSNPN and CDR2 is SVGIG (reference sequence). The CDR3 totals 12 residues. V was clipped by 7 bases and J by 3 bases, with 12 bases between them. The DNA of the CDR3 is TGTGCCTCCTCCGGGCAGGACTATGGCTACACCTTC. Protein product: CASSGQDYGYTF.

V gene TRBV4-3 combines with J gene TRBJ2-7; no firm D call. CDR3 length: 15 residues. CDR1 and CDR2 (germline): LGHNA, YSLEER. V shed 0 bases and J shed 1 base, with 10 bases lying between them. This chain's CDR3 is CASSQETTVSYEQYF. CDR3 in DNA: TGCGCCAGCAGCCAAGAGACGACGGTGTCCTACGAGCAGTACTTC.

The CDR3 bases are TGCAGTGCTAGAGGAAATGGCTACACCTTC. Its protein is CSARGNGYTF. This chain links TRBV20-1 with TRBJ1-2; D uncertain. This CDR3 has 10 amino acids. V was shortened by 1 base and J by 6 bases, with 3 bases between the two germline ends. Germline loops: CDR1 DFQATT, CDR2 SNEGSKA (reference sequence).

This rearrangement joins TRBV7-3 to TRBJ2-2, with 8 bases matching TRBD2. The CDR3 covers 15 residues. The junction had 8 bases not matched to a gene; V was cut back by 5 bases and J by 6 bases. Germline V gives CDR1 SGHTA, CDR2 FQGTGA. The CDR3 bases are TGTGCCAGCAGCCAAGCGGGGGCCCATGCCGGGGAGCTGTTTTTT. This sequence encodes CASSQAGAHAGELFF.

This clone turned up a few times. The V and J genes are TRBV3-1 (or the pseudogene TRBV3-2) and TRBJ1-2, with D perhaps matching TRBD1 (6 bases). The CDR3 covers 18 residues. The germline CDR1 and CDR2 sequences are LGHDT and YNNKEL (reference sequence). Trimming cost V 3 bases and J 0 bases, with 20 bases left between them. The CDR3: CASSHKSVGGRANYGYTF. CDR3 sequence (DNA): TGTGCCAGCAGCCATAAATCGGTTGGGGGCAGGGCTAACTATGGCTACACCTTC.

This rearrangement joins TRBV7-2 to TRBJ1-4; D gene unclear. Germline V gives CDR1 SGHTA, CDR2 FQGNSA. The CDR3 length is 14 residues. Trimming took 1 base from V and 8 from J, leaving 11 bases between them. The CDR3 DNA is TGTGCCAGCAGCTTAGGACGGGGTTGGGAAAAACTGTTTTTT. Translation: CASSLGRGWEKLFF.

The V call is TRBV7-6, the J call TRBJ1-4; maybe TRBD1 (5 bases). This CDR3 comprises 15 residues. The germline V and J ends were trimmed by 0 bases and 3 bases, with 8 bases remaining between them. Looked up from germline, CDR1 is SGHVS and CDR2 is FNYEAQ. The CDR3 nucleotides read TGTGCCAGCAGCTTAGCAGGGGCATCTAATGAAAAACTGTTTTTT. This codes for CASSLAGASNEKLFF.

V gene TRBV9 combines with J gene TRBJ1-4, with a tentative D call TRBD1 (5 bases). Looked up from germline, CDR1 is SGDLS and CDR2 is YYNGEE. This CDR3 comprises 14 residues. V was pared by 2 bases and J by 8 bases, with 13 bases between. CDR3 sequence (DNA): TGTGCCAGCAGCGTGGATCGGGGCGGCGAAAAACTGTTTTTT. Its translation: CASSVDRGGEKLFF.

The rearrangement uses TRBV9 and TRBJ2-1; D is perhaps TRBD1 (5 bases). The V and J ends lost 3 bases and 6 bases respectively, with 13 bases between them. The CDR3 runs 14 residues. Germline CDR1 SGDLS, CDR2 YYNGEE. The CDR3 loop is CASSEGNTPNEQFF. The CDR3 nucleotides read TGTGCCAGCAGCGAGGGGAACACCCCCAATGAGCAGTTCTTC.

The chain is built from TRBV7-2 and TRBJ2-5; the D gene is possibly TRBD2 (7 bases). The V end was cut by 5 bases, the J end by 2 bases, with 18 bases between. Germline loops: CDR1 SGHTA, CDR2 FQGNSA. This CDR3 has 16 amino acids. The CDR3 region is CASSPGGRYVQETQYF. DNA for the CDR3: TGTGCCAGCAGCCCCGGGGGGCGGTATGTACAAGAGACCCAGTACTTC. Based on the CDR3 plus reference TRBV7-2 and TRBJ2-5, the full variable domain is GAGVSQSPSNKVTEKGKDVELRCDPISGHTALYWYRQSLGQGLEFLIYFQGNSAPDKSGLPSDRFSAERTGGSVSTLTIQRTQQEDSAVYLCASSPGGRYVQETQYFGPGTRLLVL.